This is a list of T cell receptor beta chains from one sample in a study of blood T cell repertoires in COVID-19. Measured with immunoSEQ multiplex PCR; TCRdb has only the in-frame clones, and not every one. The data contain 110,000 or so clones, under 80% of them singletons. The sequenced sample was peripheral blood. The receptors derive from a woman aged 70-85 years with acute or convalescent COVID-19. The CDR3 runs from the conserved cysteine through the conserved F or W. A D gene is named only where the DNA matches it firmly. The size of a clone is reported for some rows only, either as once, few or many, or as a class for expanded clones.

V gene	J gene	clone size	D gene	CDR3 DNA	CDR3 protein
TRBV5-5	TRBJ1-2	.	.	TGTGCCAGCAGCTTGGGTACTCGAGCTATCTATATTGGCTACACCTTC	CASSLGTRAIYIGYTF
TRBV18	TRBJ1-3	.	TRBD1	TGTGCCAGCTCACCGTCGGACAGGGGGTCTGGAAACACCATATATTTT	CASSPSDRGSGNTIYF
TRBV2	TRBJ2-6	.	TRBD1	TGTGCCAGCAGTGAACAACGCGCGGGACAGGCCTCACTCGTCTTCTCTGGGGCCAACGTCCTGACTTTC	CASSEQRAGQASLVFSGANVLTF
TRBV27	TRBJ1-2	few	TRBD1	TGTGCCAGCAGACCGACAGGGGTGGTCTATGGCTACACCTTC	CASRPTGVVYGYTF
TRBV7-9	TRBJ1-4	.	.	TGTGCCAGCAGCTTACAGGGCCAGGAAAAACTGTTTTTT	CASSLQGQEKLFF
TRBV7-6	TRBJ2-7	.	TRBD1	TGTGCCAGCCGGGGACAGGGGAACGAGCAGTACTTC	CASRGQGNEQYF
TRBV19	TRBJ1-5	once	TRBD1	TGTGCCAGTACTTGGGGGGGACAGGAAGATCAGCCCCAGCATTTT	CASTWGGQEDQPQHF
TRBV27	TRBJ1-4	few	TRBD1	TGTGCCAGCAGTCCGGGACAGGGCTTTGAAAAACTGTTTTTT	CASSPGQGFEKLFF
TRBV9	TRBJ2-5	few	TRBD2	TGTGCCAGCAGCGGGTGGACTAGCGGGGGTGGAGAGACCCAGTACTTC	CASSGWTSGGGETQYF
TRBV12-3/TRBV12-4	TRBJ2-7	few	.	TGTGCCAGCAGTTCGGACGGGGGGCGGGCCGGTAGCTTC	CASSSDGGRAGSF
TRBV6-5	TRBJ1-2	.	TRBD1	TGTGCCAGCAGTAACCTACAGACAGGGTCTGGCTACACCTTC	CASSNLQTGSGYTF
TRBV19	TRBJ2-5	.	TRBD2	TGTGCCAGTAGTATAGGAAGGACTAGCGAGGAGACCCAGTACTTC	CASSIGRTSEETQYF
TRBV5-6	TRBJ2-3	once	TRBD2	TGTGCCAGCAGCCTACCTGGCGGTCTAGCGGGGGGCTGGACAGATACGCAGTATTTT	CASSLPGGLAGGWTDTQYF
TRBV20-1	TRBJ1-5	.	.	TGCAGTGCTAGTAACGCGAAGGTCGGACAGAGCAATCAGCCCCAGCATTTT	CSASNAKVGQSNQPQHF
TRBV23-1	TRBJ2-5	.	.	TGCGCCAGCGCCCACAGGGATAAGGAGACCCAGTACTTC	CASAHRDKETQYF
TRBV19	TRBJ1-5	.	.	TGTGCCAGTAGACTCACAGGGCCCAATCAGCCCCAGCATTTT	CASRLTGPNQPQHF
TRBV18	TRBJ2-3	.	TRBD2	TGTGCCAGCTCACCAAGGAGCGGGGGGCGCACAGATACGCAGTATTTT	CASSPRSGGRTDTQYF
TRBV5-1	TRBJ2-7	.	.	TGCGCCAGCAGCTTGGATCAGGGGAGCAACGAGCAGTACTTC	CASSLDQGSNEQYF
TRBV9	TRBJ1-2	.	.	TGTGCCAGCAGCGTATCGTCACGGGGAGGGTATGGCTACACCTTC	CASSVSSRGGYGYTF
TRBV30	TRBJ1-2	.	.	TGTGCCTGGAGTTTTACACCAGACTATGGCTACACCTTC	CAWSFTPDYGYTF
TRBV5-4	TRBJ2-3	.	.	TGTGCCAGCAGCTTGAGGTCGGGGGGCACAGATACGCAGTATTTT	CASSLRSGGTDTQYF
TRBV4-3	TRBJ2-2	few	.	TGCGCCAGCAGCCAAGGCGGCGACACCGGGGAGCTGTTTTTT	CASSQGGDTGELFF
TRBV5-1	TRBJ1-1	.	TRBD1	TGCGCCAGCAGCTTGAAACAGGGGGGTGGGACTGAAGCTTTCTTT	CASSLKQGGGTEAFF
TRBV6-2/TRBV6-3	TRBJ1-1	.	.	TGTGCCAGCAGCCGCCGACAGACTTTGAACACTGAAGCTTTCTTT	CASSRRQTLNTEAFF
TRBV5-4	TRBJ1-3	.	TRBD1	TGTGCCAGCAGCTCTCGGACAGGGGGTAGCGACACCATATATTTT	CASSSRTGGSDTIYF
TRBV9	TRBJ2-1	.	.	TGTGCCAGCAGCGTATCGGGGGTCTCCTACAATGAGCAGTTCTTC	CASSVSGVSYNEQFF
TRBV2	TRBJ2-2	.	.	TGTGCCAGCAGTCCGGACAGTAACACCGGGGAGCTGTTTTTT	CASSPDSNTGELFF
TRBV5-1	TRBJ1-1	few	.	TGCGCCAGCAGCTTGGTTTCAGGGGCCGAAGCTTTCTTT	CASSLVSGAEAFF
TRBV3-1/TRBV3-2	TRBJ2-7	.	TRBD1	TGTGCCAGCAGCCAGACAGGGAACTACGAGCAGTACTTC	CASSQTGNYEQYF
TRBV18	TRBJ2-7	.	.	TGTGCCAGCTCACCTATACAGGGCTCCTACGAGCAGTACTTC	CASSPIQGSYEQYF
TRBV15	TRBJ2-1	few	.	TGTGCCACCAGCAGGGAAGGCCCGGGATACAATGAGCAGTTCTTC	CATSREGPGYNEQFF